Listed here are 18 T cell receptor beta chains from one sample, sequenced in a study of regulatory T cells in long-lasting Graves disease. Time point specified: newly diagnosed GD, antithyroid drugs for less than 3 months. The TCR library was made from RNA that had been extracted from PBMCs in TRIzol. TCR beta libraries were built with iRepertoire HTBI primers and Arm-PCR of CDR3 regions. In TCRdb, the multiplex PCR reads were re-called with MiXCR into one record per CDR3 protein. The table records approximately 400,000 distinct CDR3 sequences, about 11% of them present only once. In addition, the sample was reused for a study of T cells in Graves' hyperthyroidism and ophthalmopathy.

The specimen comprised peripheral blood mononuclear cells (PBMCs), sampled at new diagnosis, from a patient treated with antithyroid drugs. All receptors come from a woman between 18 and 30 years old with Graves disease.

This clonotype was seen many times. The rearrangement joins TRBV2 to TRBJ2-2; perhaps D is TRBD1 or TRBD2 (5 bases each). Trimming cost V 8 bases and J 2 bases, with 9 bases left between them. CDR3 size: 13 residues. CDR1 and CDR2 (germline): SNHLY, FYNNEI. CDR3 loop: CASQGPNTGELFF. CDR3 in DNA: TGTGCCAGCCAGGGACCTAACACCGGGGAGCTGTTTTTT.

This clonotype was recorded many times. CDR3 amino acids: CASSFSLAGELFF. CDR3 bases: TGTGCCAGCAGTTTCTCCCTAGCCGGGGAGCTGTTTTTT. The V call is TRBV12-3 or TRBV12-4, the J call TRBJ2-2; D unresolved. This CDR3 is built from 13 residues. V gave up 3 bases and J gave up 6 bases, with 8 bases separating them.

On this clonotype itself: A far more abundant clone sits one base away, making this likely a read error. V gene TRBV5-8 combines with J gene TRBJ2-7; weak D call: TRBD1 (6 bases). Germline V lookup: CDR1 SGHTS, CDR2 YDEGEE. The CDR3 is made up of 14 amino acids. The CDR3: CVSSLVRGSYEQYF. The DNA for the CDR3 is TGCGTCAGCAGCTTGGTAAGGGGGTCCTACGAGCAGTACTTC.

This clonotype was seen at least ten times. The chain couples TRBV20-1 to TRBJ1-5; 8 nucleotides match TRBD1. The germline gives CDR1 DFQATT, CDR2 SNEGSKA (reference sequence). V lost 4 bases to trimming and J lost 7 bases; unmatched junction nucleotides: 3. This CDR3 has 12 residues. The CDR3 coding sequence is TGCAGTGCTACAGGGGGCGGACAGCCCCAGCATTTT. Translating gives CSATGGGQPQHF.

Concerning this clonotype itself: This sequence may be a read error, since a much larger clone differs from it by one base. The CDR3 DNA sequence: TGTGCCAGCAGCCCCCCGGCAGGGAACTTCTCCTACGAGCAGTTCTTC. Protein: CASSPPAGNFSYEQFF. The V gene is TRBV7-2, the J gene TRBJ2-1, with D maybe TRBD1 (5 bases). Germline V gene lookup returns CDR1 SGHTA and CDR2 FQGNSA. The CDR3 is 16 residues long. Trimming shortened V by 5 bases and J by 10 bases, and 24 bases separated the two germline ends. The full variable domain, completed using reference TRBV7-2 and TRBJ2-1, is GAGVSQSPSNKVTEKGKDVELRCDPISGHTALYWYRQSLGQGLEFLIYFQGNSAPDKSGLPSDRFSAERTGGSVSTLTIQRTQQEDSAVYLCASSPPAGNFSYEQFFGPGTRLTVL.

This clonotype was recorded many times. The rearrangement uses TRBV18 and TRBJ1-3, with D tentatively TRBD1 (6 bases). Trimming left V 4 bases short and J 0 bases short, with 10 bases between. The germline V gene encodes CDR1 KGHSH and CDR2 LQKENI. The CDR3 is 15 residues long. CDR3 in DNA: TGTGCCAGCTCACGCAGACAGGACTCTGGAAACACCATATATTTT. Protein: CASSRRQDSGNTIYF.

The chain is built from TRBV6-1 and TRBJ2-1; D unresolved. The CDR3 covers 14 residues. Trimming removed 5 bases from V and 7 bases from J, with 15 bases in between. CDR1 is MNHNS and CDR2 is SASEGT in the germline V gene. Here the CDR3 reads CASSPTSVLNEQFF. In DNA form, the CDR3 reads TGTGCCAGCAGTCCTACTTCGGTGCTTAATGAGCAGTTCTTC.

Ten or more counts support this clonotype. The CDR3 DNA reads as TGCGCCAGCAGCCAAACAGCAGATTCACCCCTCCACTTT. This encodes CASSQTADSPLHF. The V and J genes are TRBV5-1 and TRBJ1-6; the D is unclear. CDR1 and CDR2 (germline): SGHRS, YFSETQ. V lost 4 bases to trimming and J lost 8 bases, with 10 bases between them. The CDR3 loop spans 13 amino acids.

This clonotype appeared many times. The V and J genes are TRBV7-3 and TRBJ2-1, with D possibly being TRBD1 (5 bases). Germline V gene sequence: CDR1 SGHTA, CDR2 FQGTGA. The germline V and J ends were trimmed by 4 bases and 13 bases, with 17 bases remaining between them. The CDR3 totals 13 residues. The CDR3 here is CASSYTSTGDQFF. The DNA of the CDR3 is TGTGCCAGCAGCTACACATCAACAGGTGATCAGTTCTTC. Together with reference TRBV7-3 and TRBJ2-1, the CDR3 gives the full variable domain: GAGVSQTPSNKVTEKGKYVELRCDPISGHTALYWYRQSLGQGPEFLIYFQGTGAADDSGLPNDRFFAVRPEGSVSTLKIQRTERGDSAVYLCASSYTSTGDQFFGPGTRLTVL.

This clonotype was recorded many times. The chain has TRBV7-2 and TRBJ1-3, with D possibly TRBD1 on 6 matching bases. Trimming shortened V by 4 bases and J by 4 bases, and 14 bases separated the two germline ends. CDR3 length: 15 residues. Looked up from germline, CDR1 is SGHTA and CDR2 is FQGNSA. CDR3 amino acids: CASSSQGLSGNTIYF. The CDR3, as DNA: TGTGCCAGCAGCTCACAGGGCCTGAGCGGAAACACCATATATTTT.

Worth noting for this clonotype: This is likely an artifact of a read error, given a far larger clone one base away. V gene TRBV2 combines with J gene TRBJ2-5; 8 nucleotides align to TRBD2. The CDR3 is 15 residues long. Germline CDR1 is SNHLY and CDR2 is FYNNEI. The CDR3 DNA is TGTGCCAGCAGTGCGACGGGGGGGCTGTGGAATGAGAAGTTCTTC. This sequence encodes CASSATGGLWNEKFF.

The chain recombines TRBV12-3 or TRBV12-4 with TRBJ2-2; TRBD1 or TRBD2 may be the D gene (7 bases each). CDR3 length: 13 amino acids. V lost 5 bases to trimming and J lost 9 bases, with 13 bases between them. CDR3 region: CASSRQGGRELFF. In nucleotides, the CDR3 is TGTGCCAGCAGTAGACAGGGAGGGCGGGAGCTGTTTTTT.

This clonotype showed up many times. The chain links TRBV7-9 to TRBJ1-2; D remains ambiguous. V lost 6 bases, J lost 2 bases, and 10 bases lay in between. The CDR3 contains 13 residues. Per germline, CDR1 SEHNR and CDR2 FQNEAQ (reference sequence). The CDR3 loop is CASSRGRNYGYTF. CDR3 nucleotides: TGTGCCAGCAGTCGCGGGAGGAACTATGGCTACACCTTC.

This chain joins TRBV19 and TRBJ2-7, with D perhaps TRBD2 (7 bases). Germline CDR1 and CDR2: LNHDA and SQIVND (reference sequence). The V and J ends lost 6 bases and 6 bases respectively, with 18 bases between them. The CDR3 totals 14 residues. The CDR3 DNA sequence: TGTGCCAGTAGACCTAAGGGGGGGGGAGCCGAGCAGTACTTC. Its translation: CASRPKGGGAEQYF.

Ten or more counts support this clonotype. The chain combines TRBV20-1 with TRBJ2-7; 12 nucleotides agree with TRBD2. Unmatched junction bases numbered 17, after V lost 8 bases and J lost 6 bases. The CDR3 runs 16 residues. Per the germline V gene, CDR1 is DFQATT and CDR2 is SNEGSKA (reference sequence). CDR3 DNA: TGCAGTACCACCCCTAGCGGGAGGGCCTCGGAGGCCGAGCAGTACTTC. Translating it yields CSTTPSGRASEAEQYF.

At least ten counts were recorded for this clonotype. The CDR3 DNA follows: TGTGCCAGCAGCTTAATCGGGACCGACAATGAGCAGTTCTTC. Translation: CASSLIGTDNEQFF. V gene TRBV7-9 combines with J gene TRBJ2-1; tentatively, D is TRBD1 or TRBD2 (5 bases each). V was pared by 2 bases and J by 5 bases, with 10 bases between. Germline values: CDR1 SEHNR, CDR2 FQNEAQ (reference sequence). This CDR3 has 14 residues.

This clonotype was detected many times. The chain couples TRBV12-3 or TRBV12-4 to TRBJ2-7, with no clear D. This CDR3 region has 19 residues. Trimming pared 7 bases from V and 1 base from J, leaving 29 bases between. CDR3 bases: TGTGCCAGCACCTACGCGCGTCTAGGCGATACGAGCCTATCCTACGAGCAGTACTTC. Translating gives CASTYARLGDTSLSYEQYF.

The rearrangement links TRBV28 to TRBJ2-7; 9 bases match TRBD2. The CDR3 is 14 amino acids. The V gene end was trimmed by 5 bases and the J gene end by 6 bases; junction bases not matched to a gene: 8. CDR1 is MDHEN, CDR2 SYDVKM, per germline. CDR3 DNA sequence: TGTGCCAGCAGTCTCGGACTAGCGCTTCTCGAGCAGTACTTC. Its protein is CASSLGLALLEQYF.